Listed here are 28 T cell receptor beta chains from one sample, sequenced in a study of vaccination and CD4 T cells after COVID-19. These receptors are not linked to any known antigen. As to treatment: approximately 9-day PBMC culture with coronavirus spike peptide pools or control peptides (ViraFEST assay). The Oncomine TCR Beta short-read assay was what sequenced the DNA obtained from cultured CD4+ T cells. TCRdb re-derived calls from the PCR reads in MiXCR, one entry per CDR3 protein. Of 14,000 or so distinct CDR3 sequences listed, just under 30% are singletons. The source was CD4+ T cells from blood, cultured in vitro, collected before SARS-CoV-2 vaccination. These receptors were obtained from a human donor who received a COVID-19 vaccine.

The chain carries TRBV25-1 and TRBJ1-2; maybe TRBD1 (5 bases). The CDR3 loop spans 14 amino acids. Germline V CDR1 and CDR2: MGHDK, SYGVNS. The V end was cut by 0 bases, the J end by 8 bases, with 13 bases between. This chain's CDR3 is CASSEYGALRGYTF. The CDR3 DNA follows: TGTGCCAGCAGTGAATATGGGGCCTTGCGGGGCTACACCTTC.

The chain has TRBV20-1 and TRBJ2-7; 7 positions match TRBD1. CDR1 is DFQATT and CDR2 is SNEGSKA in the germline V gene (reference sequence). The CDR3 covers 12 residues. V lost 1 base, J lost 4 bases, and 1 base stayed unmatched. CDR3 loop: CSARGQGYEQYF. CDR3 nucleotide sequence: TGCAGTGCTAGAGGACAGGGTTACGAGCAGTACTTC.

As to this clonotype: Germline is not matched at one junction end, which may reflect a read error. V is TRBV7-9 and J is TRBJ2-7; D gene uncertain. The germline gives CDR1 SEHNR, CDR2 FQNEAQ (reference sequence). The CDR3 length is 13 residues. The CDR3 sequence is CASGPSNTYERYF. The DNA for the CDR3 is TGTGCCAGCGGGCCATCAAATACCTACGAGCGGTACTTC.

This clonotype was counted between two and nine times. The J gene is TRBJ1-1, the V gene TRBV11-3; no clear D. Germline V CDR1 and CDR2: SGHNT, YENEEA. The V and J ends lost 5 bases and 3 bases respectively, with 10 bases between them. The CDR3 totals 13 residues. DNA for the CDR3: TGTGCCAGCAGCCGAGTGGAAGACACTGAAGCTTTCTTT. Translation: CASSRVEDTEAFF.

The rearrangement uses TRBV5-6 and TRBJ1-1, with TRBD1 matching over 9 bases. V lost 4 bases, J lost 5 bases, and 9 bases stayed unmatched. The germline gives CDR1 SGHDT, CDR2 YYEEEE. This CDR3 has 15 residues. The CDR3 protein is CASSPRTGAWTEAFF. CDR3 DNA sequence: TGTGCCAGCAGCCCGAGGACAGGGGCATGGACTGAAGCTTTCTTT.

This clonotype was seen a few times. The chain uses TRBV18 and TRBJ1-1; TRBD1 might be the D (5 bases). The CDR3 spans 14 residues. The ends were cut back, 2 bases at V and 4 bases at J, with 11 bases in the middle. Germline assignment: CDR1 KGHSH and CDR2 LQKENI. CDR3 loop: CASSPFAGSTEAFF. The CDR3 nucleotides are TGTGCCAGCTCACCATTTGCAGGGTCCACTGAAGCTTTCTTT. Full variable domain (remainder filled in from reference TRBV18 and TRBJ1-1): NAGVMQNPRHLVRRRGQEARLRCSPMKGHSHVYWYRQLPEEGLKFMVYLQKENIIDESGMPKERFSAEFPKEGPSILRIQQVVRGDSAAYFCASSPFAGSTEAFFGQGTRLTVV.

This clonotype has only a few counts. The chain recombines TRBV6-1 with TRBJ1-4; possible D gene TRBD1, 5 bases. Germline assignment: CDR1 MNHNS and CDR2 SASEGT. Trimming left V 6 bases short and J 4 bases short, with 15 bases between. The CDR3 runs to 15 residues. CDR3 sequence reads: CASRPHRSLNEKLFF. For the CDR3, the DNA is TGTGCCAGCAGACCTCACAGGAGCCTTAATGAAAAACTGTTTTTT.

The chain uses TRBV29-1 and TRBJ2-7; 8 nucleotides line up with TRBD2. The CDR3 has 14 residues. From germline, CDR1 is SQVTM and CDR2 ANQGSEA. V lost 1 base, J lost 7 bases, and 9 bases stayed unmatched. The CDR3 sequence is CSVEVSGGDMEQYF. The CDR3 DNA reads TGCAGCGTTGAAGTATCGGGGGGGGATATGGAGCAGTACTTC.

The chain employs TRBV5-1 and TRBJ2-5; 9 bases agree with TRBD1. Germline V gene lookup returns CDR1 SGHRS and CDR2 YFSETQ. This CDR3 has 14 residues. The V and J ends lost 4 bases and 5 bases, in that order; junction bases with no gene match: 6. CDR3 residues: CASSETGGEETQYF. The CDR3 DNA reads as TGCGCCAGCAGCGAGACAGGGGGGGAGGAGACCCAGTACTTC.

This chain uses TRBV12-3 or TRBV12-4 with TRBJ1-1, with TRBD1 identical over 7 bases. The ends lost 8 bases at V and 1 base at J; junction bases unmatched: 4. The length of the CDR3 is 13 residues. CDR3 nucleotides: TGTGCCAGCCGCAGGACAGGGAACACTGAAGCTTTCTTT. This sequence encodes CASRRTGNTEAFF.

The rearrangement links TRBV4-2 to TRBJ1-5; D uncertain. Deletions cut 0 bases from V and 0 bases from J, with 15 bases between. CDR1 is LGHNA, CDR2 YNFKEQ, per germline. The CDR3 is 18 amino acids. CDR3 bases: TGTGCCAGCAGCCAAGATTCCGGGGATACCGGTAGCAATCAGCCCCAGCATTTT. It is translated as CASSQDSGDTGSNQPQHF.

In its sample, this clonotype was seen a few times. DNA of the CDR3: TGTGCCATCAGTGAGTACAACGATAATTCACCCCTCCACTTT. Translating gives CAISEYNDNSPLHF. This chain connects TRBV10-3 to TRBJ1-6; D call uncertain. The CDR3 runs to 14 residues. Trimming took 1 base from V and 5 from J, leaving 6 bases between them. Looked up from germline, CDR1 is ENHRY and CDR2 is SYGVKD.

This CDR3 is CASRRQGGSGANVLTF. The CDR3 region has the DNA TGTGCCAGCAGAAGACAGGGGGGCTCTGGGGCCAACGTCCTGACTTTC. The chain employs TRBV27 and TRBJ2-6; 9 positions agree with TRBD1. This CDR3 is built from 16 residues. J gave up 0 bases and V 6 bases, and 3 bases lay outside the gene matches. Germline CDR1 is MNHEY and CDR2 is SMNVEV (reference sequence).

This clonotype was recorded a few times. The chain joins TRBV6-1 to TRBJ1-3, with D possibly matching TRBD1 (5 bases). Germline V gene data show CDR1 as MNHNS and CDR2 as SASEGT. Trimming removed 7 bases at V and 3 bases at J, with 16 bases between. This CDR3 is 15 amino acids long. CDR3 in amino acids: CASKWDRSIGNTIYF. CDR3 nucleotide sequence: TGTGCCAGCAAGTGGGACCGAAGTATTGGAAACACCATATATTTT.

The chain combines TRBV7-3 with TRBJ2-7, with D tentatively TRBD1 (6 bases). CDR3 length: 15 residues. V was cut by 2 bases and J by 5 bases, with 16 bases left in between. Germline-derived CDR1 and CDR2 are SGHTA and FQGTGA. CDR3 sequence: CASSLSAGRGNEQYF. Here the CDR3 DNA reads TGTGCCAGCAGCTTATCAGCCGGCAGGGGAAACGAGCAGTACTTC.

The chain links TRBV20-1 to TRBJ2-1; tentative D call: TRBD1 (5 bases). This CDR3 is built from 15 residues. Deletions cut 8 bases from V and 9 bases from J, with 26 bases between. Per germline, CDR1 DFQATT and CDR2 SNEGSKA (reference sequence). Here the CDR3 reads CSLMNTRLQQAEQFF. The CDR3 nucleotides are TGCAGTCTAATGAACACCAGGTTACAACAGGCTGAGCAGTTCTTC.

The CDR3 nucleotides read TGTGCCAGCAGCCAAGAAACTAGCGGGGGTGTCAAAAACATTCAGTACTTC. It is translated as CASSQETSGGVKNIQYF. The rearrangement links TRBV4-2 to TRBJ2-4; the match to TRBD2 covers 11 bases. CDR3 length equals 17 residues. Germline V gives CDR1 LGHNA, CDR2 YNFKEQ. The V and J ends lost 0 bases and 3 bases, in that order; junction bases with no gene match: 4.

The chain recombines TRBV11-3 with TRBJ2-3; 13 bases are shared with TRBD2. The CDR3 extends over 18 amino acids. The junction had 7 bases not matched to a gene; V was cut back by 4 bases and J by 0 bases. The germline CDR1 and CDR2 sequences are SGHNT and YENEEA. As DNA, the CDR3 is TGTGCCAGCAGCTCCGGACTAGCGGGGGTCTCTAGCACAGATACGCAGTATTTT. Encoded protein: CASSSGLAGVSSTDTQYF.

The chain joins TRBV7-2 to TRBJ2-1, with 10 bases lining up with TRBD2. This CDR3 contains 15 residues. V was pared by 2 bases and J by 5 bases, with 3 bases of the junction left unmatched. Looked up from germline, CDR1 is SGHTA and CDR2 is FQGNSA. The CDR3 DNA reads TGTGCCAGCAGCTTACGGACTAGCGGTCACAATGAGCAGTTCTTC. Translation gives CASSLRTSGHNEQFF.

This chain joins TRBV20-1 and TRBJ1-5, with D uncertain. CDR1 and CDR2 from the germline V gene are DFQATT and SNEGSKA (reference sequence). The CDR3 extends over 15 amino acids. V was clipped by 0 bases and J by 0 bases, with 9 bases between them. The CDR3 DNA follows: TGCAGTGCTAGAGAAGGCAGCGATAGCAATCAGCCCCAGCATTTT. It translates to CSAREGSDSNQPQHF.

The V gene is TRBV20-1, the J gene TRBJ2-5; TRBD2 agrees at 10 bases. Trimming at V came to 6 bases and at J to 6 bases, leaving 13 bases not matched to a gene. This CDR3 has 15 residues. CDR1 is DFQATT and CDR2 is SNEGSKA in the germline V gene (reference sequence). CDR3 protein: CSAGRASGGAKTQYF. CDR3 DNA sequence: TGCAGTGCCGGGAGGGCCAGCGGGGGGGCGAAGACCCAGTACTTC.

V and J are TRBV5-1 and TRBJ1-1, with 8 bases fitting TRBD1. The CDR3 is 15 amino acids. Germline values: CDR1 SGHRS, CDR2 YFSETQ. V dropped 3 bases and J dropped 5; count of bases not matched to a gene: 9. CDR3 in DNA: TGCGCCAGCAGCTCGACAGGGGTGATTTGGACTGAAGCTTTCTTT. This gives the protein CASSSTGVIWTEAFF.

The chain uses TRBV15 and TRBJ1-1; D call uncertain. V lost 0 bases and J lost 2, with 7 bases in between. This CDR3 has 14 amino acids. Germline V gene lookup returns CDR1 LNHNV and CDR2 YYDKDF (reference sequence). CDR3 in amino acids: CATSRDPANTEAFF. The DNA of the CDR3 is TGTGCCACCAGCAGAGATCCAGCTAACACTGAAGCTTTCTTT.

The chain links TRBV5-3 to TRBJ1-2, with D maybe TRBD1 (5 bases). TRBV5-3 is filed as an ORF, its function uncertain. The V end was cut by 8 bases, the J end by 4 bases, with 15 bases between. The CDR3 runs 13 residues. This chain's CDR3 is CASTRPGGYGYTF. The CDR3 DNA reads TGTGCCAGCACCCGTCCGGGGGGCTATGGCTACACCTTC.

This sequence joins TRBV4-2 and TRBJ1-3, with D uncertain. The CDR3 has 16 residues. Per germline, CDR1 LGHNA and CDR2 YNFKEQ. The ends were cut back, 0 bases at V and 0 bases at J, with 9 bases in the middle. The CDR3 DNA follows: TGTGCCAGCAGCCAAGAATTAGGTGACTCTGGAAACACCATATATTTT. Translating gives CASSQELGDSGNTIYF.

This clonotype turned up a few times. V and J are TRBV20-1 and TRBJ1-2; TRBD1 might be the D (5 bases). The ends were cut back, 6 bases at V and 4 bases at J, with 12 bases in the middle. Germline V lookup: CDR1 DFQATT, CDR2 SNEGSKA (reference sequence). This CDR3 spans 12 amino acids. CDR3 coding DNA: TGCAGTGCCCCGGCTGGGGGCTATGGCTACACCTTC. Residues: CSAPAGGYGYTF.

This clonotype was seen more than once but under ten times. The rearrangement uses TRBV6-1 and TRBJ1-5; a weak D match, TRBD1 (5 bases). The germline V gene has CDR1 MNHNS and CDR2 SASEGT. The CDR3 covers 14 residues. Trimming shortened V by 6 bases and J by 11 bases, and 20 bases separated the two germline ends. In DNA, the CDR3 is TGTGCCAGCAGGTATTCCGGGACCGAGGTATCCCAGCATTTT. Protein: CASRYSGTEVSQHF.

The chain is built from TRBV5-1 and TRBJ2-4; tentative D call: TRBD1 (6 bases). Trimming shortened V by 0 bases and J by 1 base, and 11 bases separated the two germline ends. This CDR3 contains 16 residues. Germline V lookup: CDR1 SGHRS, CDR2 YFSETQ. The CDR3 protein is CASSLDQGWAKNIQYF. The CDR3 DNA follows: TGCGCCAGCAGCTTGGATCAGGGGTGGGCCAAAAACATTCAGTACTTC.